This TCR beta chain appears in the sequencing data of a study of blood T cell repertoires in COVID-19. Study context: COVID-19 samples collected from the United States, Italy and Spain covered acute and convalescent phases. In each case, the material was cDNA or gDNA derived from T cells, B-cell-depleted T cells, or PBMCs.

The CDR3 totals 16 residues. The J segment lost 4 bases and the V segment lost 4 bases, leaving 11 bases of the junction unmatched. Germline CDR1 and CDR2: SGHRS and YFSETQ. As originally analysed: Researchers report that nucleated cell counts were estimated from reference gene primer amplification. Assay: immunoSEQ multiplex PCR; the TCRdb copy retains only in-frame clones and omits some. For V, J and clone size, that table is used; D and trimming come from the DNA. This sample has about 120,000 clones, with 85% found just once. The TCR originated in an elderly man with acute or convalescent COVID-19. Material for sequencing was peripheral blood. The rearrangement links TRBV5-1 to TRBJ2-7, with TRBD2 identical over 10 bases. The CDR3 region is CASSSGYSGRSYEQYF. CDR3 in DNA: TGCGCCAGCAGCAGCGGATATAGCGGGAGGAGTTACGAGCAGTACTTC. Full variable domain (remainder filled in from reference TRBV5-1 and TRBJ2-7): KAGVTQTPRYLIKTRGQQVTLSCSPISGHRSVSWYQQTPGQGLQFLFEYFSETQRNKGNFPGRFSGRQFSNSRSEMNVSTLELGDSALYLCASSSGYSGRSYEQYFGPGTRLTVT.